A selection of T cell receptor beta chains follows, all from one sample in a study of shared clonotypes between healthy human individuals. The repertoire was sequenced with immunoSEQ multiplex PCR; TCRdb's copy has only in-frame clones and lacks some. Among approximately 510,000 clones listed, 60% to 85% were seen once. The specimen was PBMCs. The receptors were gathered from a woman aged 40-49 years in good health. Some clones in this sample may be carry-over from other donors' samples. Both conserved end residues are part of each CDR3. The D gene is left open where the match is weak. Clone size is not always given. Where it is, it says once, few, many or a class for expanded clones.

D	J	size	V	CDR3	DNA
-	TRBJ1-3	few	TRBV18	CASSPNRGPAGNTIYF	TGTGCCAGCTCACCAAATAGGGGCCCGGCTGGAAACACCATATATTTT
-	TRBJ2-7	few	TRBV7-8	CASSLVFAGEQYF	TGTGCCAGCAGCTTAGTGTTTGCTGGCGAGCAGTACTTC
-	TRBJ2-3	-	TRBV5-1	CASSSGLTSTDTQYF	TGCGCCAGCAGCTCGGGACTTACCAGCACAGATACGCAGTATTTT
-	TRBJ2-7	few	TRBV5-5	CASSLSGISANYEQYF	TGTGCCAGCAGCTTATCAGGGATAAGCGCTAACTACGAGCAGTACTTC
TRBD1	TRBJ1-1	-	TRBV28	CASSPTPTGAAEAFF	TGTGCCAGCAGTCCCACCCCCACAGGGGCCGCTGAAGCTTTCTTT
-	TRBJ1-4	-	TRBV5-4	CASSPGGWGDEKLFF	TGTGCCAGCAGCCCAGGTGGATGGGGGGATGAAAAACTGTTTTTT
TRBD1	TRBJ1-1	-	TRBV5-1	CASSLEGTELNTEAFF	TGCGCCAGCAGCTTGGAGGGGACAGAGTTGAACACTGAAGCTTTCTTT
TRBD1	TRBJ1-4	many	TRBV10-3	CAISRDRGDEKLFF	TGTGCCATCAGTCGGGACAGGGGGGATGAAAAACTGTTTTTT
-	TRBJ2-3	once	TRBV29-1	CSIGDTRFQDTQYF	TGCAGCATCGGGGACACACGCTTTCAAGATACGCAGTATTTT
-	TRBJ2-3	-	TRBV7-7	CASSLESASDTQYF	TGTGCCAGCAGCTTAGAGTCAGCGTCAGATACGCAGTATTTT
TRBD2	TRBJ2-7	-	TRBV4-2	CASSQDSRASGAYEQYF	TGTGCCAGCAGCCAAGATTCTCGTGCTAGCGGGGCCTACGAGCAGTACTTC
-	TRBJ2-4	-	TRBV6-5	CASSSLPGPSYF	TGTGCCAGCAGTTCCTTGCCGGGACCCTCGTACTTC
-	TRBJ2-2	-	TRBV28	CASSGGGENTGELFF	TGTGCCAGCAGTGGGGGTGGGGAGAACACCGGGGAGCTGTTTTTT
-	TRBJ1-5	-	TRBV6-1	CASSDRVNQPQHF	TGTGCCAGCAGTGACAGGGTTAATCAGCCCCAGCATTTT
-	TRBJ2-5	many	TRBV28	CACARRSWETQYF	TGTGCCTGTGCCCGGAGGTCCTGGGAGACCCAGTACTTC
TRBD2	TRBJ2-2	once	TRBV6-1	CASSEVAGRGTGELFF	TGTGCCAGCAGTGAGGTAGCGGGAAGGGGCACCGGGGAGCTGTTTTTT
-	TRBJ2-1	-	TRBV5-6	CASSLVASSYNEQFF	TGTGCCAGCAGCTTGGTCGCTAGCTCCTACAATGAGCAGTTCTTC
-	TRBJ1-2	-	TRBV28	CASRKYGGYTF	TGTGCCAGCAGAAAATATGGAGGCTACACCTTC
TRBD1	TRBJ2-1	few	TRBV28	CASSYRQGAYNEQFF	TGTGCCAGCAGTTATCGGCAGGGGGCCTACAATGAGCAGTTCTTC
TRBD2	TRBJ2-3	-	TRBV28	CASSFLAGADTQYF	TGTGCCAGCAGTTTCCTAGCGGGAGCAGATACGCAGTATTTT
TRBD1	TRBJ1-2	-	TRBV14	CASSQGDSSGYTF	TGTGCCAGCAGCCAAGGGGACAGTTCTGGCTACACCTTC